These 8 T cell receptor beta chains were sequenced from one sample in a study of blood T cell repertoires in COVID-19. Produced via immunoSEQ multiplex PCR; TCRdb's table is partial and in-frame only. Among 200,000 to 250,000 clones listed, nearly 90% were seen once. Sequencing was carried out using PBMCs or T cells enriched from blood (not recorded which). The receptors here all came from a young man who had recovered from COVID-19.

The chain joins TRBV9 to TRBJ2-2, with 9 bases that match TRBD1. From germline, CDR1 is SGDLS and CDR2 YYNGEE. The CDR3 consists of 16 residues. The junction had 6 bases not matched to a gene; V was cut back by 0 bases and J by 6 bases. The CDR3 sequence is CASSVAGQGIPGELFF. CDR3 DNA sequence: TGTGCCAGCAGCGTAGCGGGACAGGGAATACCCGGGGAGCTGTTTTTT.

The V call is TRBV19, the J call TRBJ1-4, with unresolved D. The ends were cut back, 6 bases at V and 5 bases at J, with 13 bases in the middle. CDR3 length: 14 amino acids. Germline V gives CDR1 LNHDA, CDR2 SQIVND (reference sequence). The CDR3 nucleotides are TGTGCCAGTAGACAGAGGAGGGTAAATGAAAAACTGTTTTTT. This codes for CASRQRRVNEKLFF.

V is TRBV3-1 (or the pseudogene TRBV3-2) and J is TRBJ2-3, with D maybe TRBD1 (5 bases). CDR1 and CDR2 (germline): LGHDT, YNNKEL (reference sequence). This CDR3 has 14 amino acids. Trimming removed 7 bases at V and 4 bases at J, with 15 bases between. The CDR3 loop is CASTTEFQSDTQYF. The CDR3 region has the DNA TGTGCCAGCACGACAGAATTTCAGTCAGATACGCAGTATTTT.

This chain connects TRBV4-1 to TRBJ1-2; D is possibly TRBD1 (5 bases). In germline, CDR1 is MGHRA, CDR2 YSYEKL. The length of the CDR3 is 16 residues. Between the trimmed V and J ends, which lost 1 base and 4 bases, there was a span of 16 bases. The CDR3 protein is CASSQGGGVNTYGYTF. The DNA for the CDR3 is TGCGCCAGCAGCCAAGGCGGGGGGGTCAACACCTATGGCTACACCTTC.

V is TRBV5-8 and J is TRBJ1-5; possibly TRBD1 for D (5 bases). Trimming pared 2 bases from V and 2 bases from J, leaving 14 bases between. The CDR3 extends over 16 amino acids. Germline V gene data show CDR1 as SGHTS and CDR2 as YDEGEE. The DNA of the CDR3 is TGTGCCAGCAGCTTTTCATGGGGGGTGGGCAATCAGCCCCAGCATTTT. Its translation is CASSFSWGVGNQPQHF.

The V call is TRBV24-1, the J call TRBJ2-7; 7 nucleotides match TRBD1. The CDR3 runs 15 residues. The germline V gene encodes CDR1 KGHDR and CDR2 SFDVKD. V trimming: 2 bases; J trimming: 6 bases; junction bases outside the gene matches: 9. CDR3 sequence: CATSDSQGVSGEQYF. The DNA of the CDR3 is TGTGCCACCAGTGATTCGCAGGGGGTGTCAGGCGAGCAGTACTTC.

Written as DNA, the CDR3 is TGTGCCTGGAGTGCATCACAGGGGAAGACTGAAGCTTTCTTT. Its translation is CAWSASQGKTEAFF. This chain joins TRBV30 and TRBJ1-1; 7 bases are shared with TRBD1. The germline CDR1 and CDR2 sequences are GTSNPN and SVGIG (reference sequence). V lost 1 base and J lost 5; bases outside the gene matches: 7. The CDR3 totals 14 residues.

V gene TRBV10-3 combines with J gene TRBJ2-1; TRBD2 agrees at 8 bases. V was pared by 3 bases and J by 14 bases, with 6 bases of the junction left unmatched. The CDR3 runs 12 residues. CDR1 ENHRY and CDR2 SYGVKD come from the germline V gene. CDR3: CAISDAGTRKFF. CDR3 sequence (DNA): TGTGCCATCAGTGACGCCGGGACTAGGAAGTTCTTC.